This passage covers 27 T cell receptor beta chains from one sample sequenced in a study of blood T cell repertoires in COVID-19. Data came from immunoSEQ multiplex PCR; TCRdb stores just in-frame clones and leaves some out. This sample yields 90,000 to 150,000 clones, of which around 87% are seen a single time; roughly a quarter belongs to the top ten. Sequenced material: peripheral blood. The origin of the receptors is a man between 65 and 85 years old with active or convalescent COVID-19.

V and J are TRBV7-9 and TRBJ2-5, with 13 bases matching TRBD2. The CDR3 is made up of 15 amino acids. After removal of 8 bases from V and 5 bases from J, the junction contained 8 bases not matched to a gene. The germline gives CDR1 SEHNR, CDR2 FQNEAQ (reference sequence). CDR3 bases: TGTGCCAGCGGGACTAGCGGGATCGCACGGGAGACCCAGTACTTC. Its translation is CASGTSGIARETQYF.

The gene calls are TRBV24-1 and TRBJ2-2; 7 nucleotides agree with TRBD1. Trimming cost V 7 bases and J 1 base; bases outside gene matches: 8. Germline V lookup: CDR1 KGHDR, CDR2 SFDVKD. The CDR3 spans 16 residues. CDR3 in amino acids: CATSPHRDRNTGELFF. The CDR3 DNA reads TGTGCCACCAGCCCCCATCGGGACAGGAACACCGGGGAGCTGTTTTTT.

The chain is built from TRBV3-1 (or the pseudogene TRBV3-2) and TRBJ1-6, with D tentatively TRBD1 (5 bases). V lost 6 bases to trimming and J lost 5 bases, with 8 bases between them. Germline-derived CDR1 and CDR2 are LGHDT and YNNKEL (reference sequence). This CDR3 has 13 amino acids. The CDR3 region has the DNA TGTGCCAGCAGGGGCAGGGATAATTCACCCCTCCACTTT. It translates to CASRGRDNSPLHF.

The CDR3, as DNA: TGCAGCGTTGAGGACAGACACACCGGGGAGCTGTTTTTT. Its translation is CSVEDRHTGELFF. The J gene is TRBJ2-2, the V gene TRBV29-1; D is perhaps TRBD1 (6 bases). Trimming took 3 bases from V and 3 from J, leaving 8 bases between them. This CDR3 has 13 residues. Germline loops: CDR1 SQVTM, CDR2 ANQGSEA.

The gene calls are TRBV5-1 and TRBJ1-6; 9 bases agree with TRBD1. CDR3 length: 15 amino acids. J was trimmed by 7 bases and V by 0 bases; bases with no gene match: 2. CDR1 and CDR2 (germline): SGHRS, YFSETQ. The DNA for the CDR3 is TGCGCCAGCAGCTTGGGGACAGGGGCCAATTCACCCCTCCACTTT. The encoded protein is CASSLGTGANSPLHF.

This clone was recorded once. This chain connects TRBV7-2 to TRBJ2-1; D is ambiguous. V was trimmed by 5 bases and J by 8 bases, leaving 13 bases between them. Germline CDR1 is SGHTA and CDR2 is FQGNSA. The CDR3 has 13 amino acids. CDR3 region: CASSPQWWDEQFF. CDR3 nucleotides: TGTGCCAGCAGCCCACAGTGGTGGGATGAGCAGTTCTTC.

The rearrangement joins TRBV11-2 to TRBJ1-1, with 7 bases fitting TRBD1. V shed 2 bases and J 7 bases; nucleotides not matched to a gene: 10. The germline V gene encodes CDR1 SGHAT and CDR2 FQNNGV. The CDR3 consists of 15 residues. CDR3 DNA sequence: TGTGCCAGCAGCTTACCCCTGGGACAGCGAATTGAAGCTTTCTTT. The encoded protein is CASSLPLGQRIEAFF. Using reference TRBV11-2 and TRBJ1-1 for the parts outside the CDR3, the full variable domain is EAGVAQSPRYKIIEKRQSVAFWCNPISGHATLYWYQQILGQGPKLLIQFQNNGVVDDSQLPKDRFSAERLKGVDSTLKIQPAKLEDSAVYLCASSLPLGQRIEAFFGQGTRLTVV.

This sequence joins TRBV19 and TRBJ2-3; a possible D gene is TRBD2 (5 bases). Trimming removed 5 bases from V and 6 bases from J, with 9 bases in between. In germline, CDR1 is LNHDA, CDR2 SQIVND (reference sequence). The CDR3 has 12 amino acids. The CDR3 coding sequence is TGTGCCAGTAGTGAATTAGCGGATACGCAGTATTTT. This translates into CASSELADTQYF.

The chain has TRBV19 and TRBJ2-7; 14 bases match TRBD2. Germline V gene sequence: CDR1 LNHDA, CDR2 SQIVND (reference sequence). The CDR3 has 16 residues. V was clipped by 5 bases and J by 4 bases; unmatched bases: 7. The CDR3 bases are TGTGCCAGTAGTCCTGGGACTAGCGGGAGCAGATACGAGCAGTACTTC. This encodes CASSPGTSGSRYEQYF. Based on the CDR3 plus reference TRBV19 and TRBJ2-7, the full variable domain is DGGITQSPKYLFRKEGQNVTLSCEQNLNHDAMYWYRQDPGQGLRLIYYSQIVNDFQKGDIAEGYSVSREKKESFPLTVTSAQKNPTAFYLCASSPGTSGSRYEQYFGPGTRLTVT.

The rearrangement uses TRBV28 and TRBJ1-1; D remains ambiguous. Germline V gene data show CDR1 as MDHEN and CDR2 as SYDVKM. The CDR3 sequence is 14 residues long. V was shortened by 1 base and J by 1 base, with 7 bases between the two germline ends. In nucleotides, the CDR3 is TGTGCCAGCAGTTTATCGGGATGGAACACTGAAGCTTTCTTT. Translating it yields CASSLSGWNTEAFF.

J is TRBJ2-7 and V is TRBV28; 8 nucleotides agree with TRBD2. From germline, CDR1 is MDHEN and CDR2 SYDVKM. V lost 4 bases, J lost 6 bases, and 11 bases stayed unmatched. The CDR3 has 15 residues. The CDR3 nucleotides read TGTGCCAGCAGTTCCCAGCGGGAGAGGGATCGCGAGCAGTACTTC. Protein product: CASSSQRERDREQYF. Combining the CDR3 with reference TRBV28 and TRBJ2-7 gives the whole variable domain DVKVTQSSRYLVKRTGEKVFLECVQDMDHENMFWYRQDPGLGLRLIYFSYDVKMKEKGDIPEGYSVSREKKERFSLILESASTNQTSMYLCASSSQRERDREQYFGPGTRLTVT.

In the case of this clone: The same CDR3 can be traced to other DNA sequences in this sample. V and J are TRBV27 and TRBJ2-7, with a tentative D call TRBD2 (5 bases). The CDR3 consists of 11 residues. CDR1 is MNHEY, CDR2 SMNVEV, per germline (reference sequence). Trimming removed 6 bases from V and 2 bases from J, with 5 bases in between. The CDR3 here is CASRRAYEQYF. CDR3 sequence (DNA): TGTGCCAGCAGGAGGGCCTACGAGCAGTACTTC.

The gene calls are TRBV27 and TRBJ1-1, with a tentative D call TRBD1 (6 bases). The ends were cut back, 0 bases at V and 1 base at J, with 9 bases in the middle. This CDR3 contains 15 residues. Germline V CDR1 and CDR2: MNHEY, SMNVEV (reference sequence). For the CDR3, the DNA is TGTGCCAGCAGTTTATCACCACAGGGGAACACTGAAGCTTTCTTT. Its protein product is CASSLSPQGNTEAFF.

This chain joins TRBV19 and TRBJ2-7; 7 bases line up with TRBD2. CDR3 length: 15 amino acids. Unmatched junction bases numbered 8, after V lost 3 bases and J lost 3 bases. Germline loops: CDR1 LNHDA, CDR2 SQIVND (reference sequence). The CDR3 is CASSIRHGLDYEQYF. The CDR3 DNA sequence: TGTGCCAGTAGTATCCGACACGGACTAGACTACGAGCAGTACTTC.

The rearrangement uses TRBV18 and TRBJ1-1; D possibly corresponds to TRBD1 (6 bases). The CDR3 runs 15 residues. V was shortened by 2 bases and J by 1 base, with 11 bases between the two germline ends. Germline CDR1 and CDR2: KGHSH and LQKENI. Here the CDR3 reads CASSPGQLWNTEAFF. The CDR3, as DNA: TGTGCCAGCTCACCAGGACAGCTTTGGAACACTGAAGCTTTCTTT.

The rearrangement uses TRBV5-1 and TRBJ2-5, with 7 bases that match TRBD2. The germline V gene encodes CDR1 SGHRS and CDR2 YFSETQ. The CDR3 runs to 15 residues. J was trimmed by 1 base and V by 0 bases; bases with no gene match: 3. This CDR3 reads CASSLGGGFQETQYF. Here the CDR3 DNA reads TGCGCCAGCAGCTTGGGCGGGGGTTTCCAAGAGACCCAGTACTTC.

This chain joins TRBV7-9 and TRBJ1-2; 7 bases line up with TRBD1. V trimming: 1 base; J trimming: 2 bases; junction bases outside the gene matches: 7. The germline CDR1 and CDR2 sequences are SEHNR and FQNEAQ (reference sequence). This CDR3 comprises 16 residues. Here the CDR3 DNA reads TGTGCCAGCAGCTTAGGGGGGTTGGGACAGAACTATGGCTACACCTTC. Protein: CASSLGGLGQNYGYTF.

This clone was counted between two and nine times. V gene TRBV6-5 combines with J gene TRBJ2-7; tentative D call: TRBD1 (5 bases). Trimming shortened V by 6 bases and J by 6 bases, and 21 bases separated the two germline ends. Germline assignment: CDR1 MNHEY and CDR2 SVGAGI. The CDR3 contains 15 residues. CDR3 region: CASRPGGLWGSEQYF. The CDR3 nucleotides are TGTGCCAGCAGACCCGGTGGGCTATGGGGCAGCGAGCAGTACTTC.

J is TRBJ1-2 and V is TRBV3-1 (or the pseudogene TRBV3-2); the D gene is possibly TRBD1 (5 bases). CDR3 size: 14 residues. Germline V gives CDR1 LGHDT, CDR2 YNNKEL (reference sequence). Deletions cut 1 base from V and 8 bases from J, with 14 bases between. For the CDR3, the DNA is TGTGCCAGCAGCCAAGGTCCGGGGGGTGAGGGCTACACCTTC. Translated, it gives CASSQGPGGEGYTF.

The chain links TRBV3-1 (or the pseudogene TRBV3-2) to TRBJ2-5; 7 nucleotides line up with TRBD2. This CDR3 has 13 amino acids. The germline V gene has CDR1 LGHDT and CDR2 YNNKEL (reference sequence). With 4 bases clipped from V and 5 bases from J, the junction kept 4 bases outside the gene matches. In nucleotides, the CDR3 is TGTGCCAGCAGCCCGGGACTAAGCGAGACCCAGTACTTC. This encodes CASSPGLSETQYF.

This clone was seen only a few times. The chain couples TRBV27 to TRBJ2-1, with 11 nucleotides matching TRBD2. V lost 2 bases and J lost 7; bases outside the gene matches: 25. CDR3 size: 22 residues. The germline V gene has CDR1 MNHEY and CDR2 SMNVEV (reference sequence). The CDR3 bases are TGTGCCAGCAGTTTAAGAAACAGTAGGGCTAGCGGGAGGCCTCGTTTGGGTAATGAGCAGTTCTTC. This sequence encodes CASSLRNSRASGRPRLGNEQFF.

The chain recombines TRBV30 with TRBJ2-7; 7 bases agree with TRBD1. This CDR3 is built from 13 residues. Germline lookup yields CDR1 GTSNPN and CDR2 SVGIG (reference sequence). V lost 8 bases to trimming and J lost 6 bases; unmatched junction nucleotides: 13. CDR3 amino acids: CASYRGQPGEQYF. The DNA for the CDR3 is TGTGCCAGTTACAGGGGCCAGCCTGGCGAGCAGTACTTC.

V is TRBV27 and J is TRBJ1-5, with D hard to call. This CDR3 has 12 residues. Trimming removed 6 bases at V and 7 bases at J, with 10 bases between. Germline lookup yields CDR1 MNHEY and CDR2 SMNVEV (reference sequence). CDR3 loop: CASSPLWQPQHF. The CDR3 nucleotides are TGTGCCAGCAGCCCTCTATGGCAGCCCCAGCATTTT.

This chain connects TRBV28 to TRBJ2-1, with 7 bases that match TRBD1. The germline CDR1 and CDR2 sequences are MDHEN and SYDVKM. With V trimmed by 8 bases and J by 11 bases, 9 bases remained unmatched. The CDR3 is 12 residues long. CDR3 region: CASDEGAYKQFF. The CDR3 DNA follows: TGTGCCAGCGATGAGGGGGCCTATAAGCAGTTCTTC.

This chain links TRBV7-2 with TRBJ2-7; 9 bases line up with TRBD2. The V segment lost 1 base and the J segment 6 bases; nucleotides outside the gene matches: 4. Per germline, CDR1 SGHTA and CDR2 FQGNSA. CDR3 size: 14 residues. The CDR3 loop is CASSLVAGEGEQYF. The CDR3 nucleotides read TGTGCCAGCAGCTTAGTAGCGGGAGAGGGCGAGCAGTACTTC.

The genes are TRBV29-1 and TRBJ2-1; TRBD2 aligns across 9 bases. This CDR3 region has 14 residues. Trimming at V came to 7 bases and at J to 4 bases, leaving 8 bases not matched to a gene. The germline CDR1 and CDR2 sequences are SQVTM and ANQGSEA. The CDR3 here is CSAGLATHYNEQFF. The CDR3 DNA reads TGCAGCGCCGGACTAGCGACCCATTACAATGAGCAGTTCTTC.

The chain employs TRBV30 and TRBJ2-1; TRBD1 is a possible D gene (6 bases). Trimming stripped 2 bases from V and 4 bases from J, with 15 bases between. The CDR3 has 15 amino acids. The germline V gene encodes CDR1 GTSNPN and CDR2 SVGIG (reference sequence). Here the CDR3 reads CAWSRQGTVYNEQFF. The CDR3 DNA reads TGTGCCTGGAGTCGGCAGGGGACGGTATACAATGAGCAGTTCTTC.